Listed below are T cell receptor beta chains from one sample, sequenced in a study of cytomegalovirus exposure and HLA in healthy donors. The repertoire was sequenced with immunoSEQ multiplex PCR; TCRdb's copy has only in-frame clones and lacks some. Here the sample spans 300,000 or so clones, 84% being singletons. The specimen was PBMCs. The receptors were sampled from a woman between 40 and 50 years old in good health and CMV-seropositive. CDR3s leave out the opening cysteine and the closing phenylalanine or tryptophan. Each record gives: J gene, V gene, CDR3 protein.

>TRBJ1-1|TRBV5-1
ASSLSRNTEAF
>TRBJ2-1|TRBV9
ASSSGQGREQF
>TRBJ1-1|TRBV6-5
ASSSRGNTEAF
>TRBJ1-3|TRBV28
ASSLRAPSGNTIY
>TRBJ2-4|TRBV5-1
ASRSTGVKNIQY
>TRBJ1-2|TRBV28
ASSLTGTNYGYT
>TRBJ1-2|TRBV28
ASSIPAGGKNYGYT
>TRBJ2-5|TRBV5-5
ASSLWTGQETQY
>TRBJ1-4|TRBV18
ASSPPGQGREKLF
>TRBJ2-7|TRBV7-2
ASSLGTFTYEQY
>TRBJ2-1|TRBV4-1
ASSQEAKTSGVSSQF
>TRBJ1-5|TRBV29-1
SVITGGSNQPQH
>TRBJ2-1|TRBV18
ASSPVGRGTYNEQF
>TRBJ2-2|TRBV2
ASKEDSNTGELF
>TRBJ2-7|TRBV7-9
SSSPGTSGTYEQY
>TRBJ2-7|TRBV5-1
ASSPREGGEQY
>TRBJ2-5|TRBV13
ASSSGRKTQY
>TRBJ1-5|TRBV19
ASSPVRDQPQH
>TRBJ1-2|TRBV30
AWSETGNAGYT
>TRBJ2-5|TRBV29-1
SAFRTGVETQY
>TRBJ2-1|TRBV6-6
ASSYSEEINEQF
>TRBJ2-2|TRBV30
AWSLRTGGGGELF
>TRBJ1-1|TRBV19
ASSKGVYTEAF
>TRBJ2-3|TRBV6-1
ASRGQGTDTQY
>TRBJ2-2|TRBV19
ASRQGAGSGELF
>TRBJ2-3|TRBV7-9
ASSLAQASDYTDTQY
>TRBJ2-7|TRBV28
ASSYGTDSSYEQY
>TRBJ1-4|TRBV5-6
ASSLHRVPGEKLF
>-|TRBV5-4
ASSSRDGDYEQY
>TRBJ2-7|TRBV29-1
SVGMTPAGEQY
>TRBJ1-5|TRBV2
ASSEEDRGRGNQPQH
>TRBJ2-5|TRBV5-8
ASSLAGRETQY
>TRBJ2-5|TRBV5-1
ASSYEGTGETQY
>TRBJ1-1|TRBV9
ASSVEVDTFEAF
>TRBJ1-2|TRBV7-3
ASSLNGQTYGYT
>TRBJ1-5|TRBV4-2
ASSQEADQPQH
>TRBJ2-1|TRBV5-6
ASSSRDLGVYNEQF
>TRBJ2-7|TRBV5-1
ASTPTSGGYEQY
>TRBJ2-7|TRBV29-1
SVEIDRGFDEQY
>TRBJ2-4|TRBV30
AWTPLGGVLAKNIQY
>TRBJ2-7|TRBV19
ASSIAEGLTSSYEQY
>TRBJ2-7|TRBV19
ASSGGPSWEQY